This T cell receptor beta chain appears in the sequencing data of a study of blood T cell repertoires in COVID-19. Study summary: T cells, B-cell-depleted T cells, or PBMCs provided the cDNA or gDNA that served as material.

This clone was observed a single time. Authors' methods: Amplification of reference gene primers was used by the study to estimate nucleated cell counts. Sequencing used immunoSEQ multiplex PCR; TCRdb keeps in-frame clones, though not all of them. D and trimming were read from the DNA, whereas the V and J calls and clone size are those reported in that table. The sample lists around 320,000 clones, 75% to 85% occurring once. The CDR3 is 14 residues long. Looked up from germline, CDR1 is LNHDA and CDR2 is SQIVND (reference sequence). V was clipped by 4 bases and J by 0 bases, with 7 bases between them.

V and J are TRBV19 and TRBJ2-4; D ambiguous. The sequenced sample consisted of peripheral blood. The clonotype originates from a human donor in a cohort sampled during active COVID-19. The chain's CDR3 is CASSTRLAKNIQYF. CDR3 coding DNA: TGTGCCAGTAGTACCAGATTAGCCAAAAACATTCAGTACTTC.